This TCR beta chain was sequenced in a study of control samples from healthy donors and cancer patients. Germline loops: CDR1 SGHAT, CDR2 FQNNGV. The CDR3 length is 13 residues. Generated by immunoSEQ multiplex PCR, the TCRdb table keeps only in-frame clones and is missing some. The sample lists approximately 150,000 clones; about 90% were seen once. V and J are TRBV11-2 and TRBJ1-2, with 8 nucleotides matching TRBD1. The clonotype originates from a man aged 25-45 years in good health. What was sequenced was blood. The CDR3 reads CAIPGQVVYGYTF. In nucleotides, the CDR3 is TGTGCTATACCGGGACAGGTTGTCTATGGCTACACCTTC.